These T cell receptor beta chains were read from a single sample in a study of regulatory T cells in long-lasting Graves disease. TCRdb re-analysed the multiplex PCR reads in MiXCR, keeping a single row per CDR3 protein. The profile shows more than 300,000 distinct CDR3 sequences, approximately 12% of them singletons. The same data also went into a second study, on T cells in Graves' hyperthyroidism and ophthalmopathy.

The starting material was peripheral blood mononuclear cells (PBMCs), obtained at new diagnosis, from a patient treated with antithyroid drugs. These receptors all come from a woman younger than 30 with Graves disease. The conserved cysteine and the conserved F or W are not part of the CDR3 here. The size entry is marked missing in some rows and otherwise reads once, few, many or a size class.

cdr3_length	clone_size	v_call	j_call	cdr3_aa
16	many	TRBV10-3	TRBJ2-1	AISRPLDSHQVFNEQF
12	many	TRBV20-1	TRBJ2-2	SASPQGTTGELF
12	.	TRBV19	TRBJ2-5	ASTLNRVSETQY
11	many	TRBV29-1	TRBJ1-2	SVEDQGVYGYT
13	.	TRBV12-3/TRBV12-4	TRBJ2-2	ASSFSGARTGELF
12	many	TRBV20-1	TRBJ2-3	SASVGGITDTQY
13	.	TRBV6-2/TRBV6-3	TRBJ2-1	ASSSTSGYYNEQF
15	many	TRBV5-1	TRBJ2-1	ASSLSVGTGVGNEQF
11	few	TRBV4-1	TRBJ1-4	ASSPPWTSVLF
12	.	TRBV6-1	TRBJ1-3	ASRRGGAGDTIY
14	many	TRBV5-1	TRBJ2-1	ASSLESWTGDNEQF
14	.	TRBV6-2/TRBV6-3	TRBJ2-5	ASSKGLAAGGETQY
11	many	TRBV6-1	TRBJ1-2	ASRSGPRDGYT
13	few	TRBV6-1	TRBJ1-5	ASSEQGYSNQPQH
14	few	TRBV28	TRBJ1-1	ASSLLSRVRYTEAF
13	.	TRBV6-1	TRBJ1-5	ASTYGGRSNQPQH
11	.	TRBV7-3	TRBJ1-1	ASSWSMNTEAF
13	many	TRBV7-9	TRBJ2-1	ASSLASPNFYEQF
15	.	TRBV3-1	.	ASSEVGYGGPQETQY
12	many	TRBV2	TRBJ1-2	ASSEGQGVYGYT
15	many	TRBV11-2	TRBJ2-5	ASSTGLAGGSEETQY
14	many	TRBV6-5	TRBJ2-1	ASSYSNLAAYNEQF
10	many	TRBV11-2	TRBJ2-1	ASSDGGNEQF
14	.	TRBV4-3	TRBJ2-1	ASSQDSTSSYNEQF
12	few	TRBV20-1	TRBJ1-6	SANRDGYNSPLH
8	.	TRBV29-1	TRBJ2-3	SAVADTQY
12	many	TRBV10-3	TRBJ1-5	AIGMTGNNQPQH
15	few	TRBV7-9	TRBJ2-1	ASSPPSGGLAYNEQF
12	many	TRBV20-1	TRBJ2-7	SARDQEEPLEQY
11	few	TRBV6-1	TRBJ1-2	ASNRDRTYGYT
14	many	TRBV3-1	TRBJ2-1	ASSHKDQGFYNEQF
13	many	TRBV3-1	TRBJ1-2	ATWTGYYPDYGYT
13	few	TRBV4-2	TRBJ1-2	ASSQPGQGNYGYT
11	many	TRBV19	TRBJ2-1	ASSRDPTNEQF
12	many	TRBV7-2	TRBJ2-7	ASRSTGQGYEQY
13	few	TRBV7-2	TRBJ2-1	ASSPPASGYNEQF
14	many	TRBV5-1	TRBJ1-5	ASSPSGWDSNQPQH
11	many	TRBV12-3/TRBV12-4	TRBJ2-1	ACAGRTSNEQF
17	few	TRBV12-3/TRBV12-4	TRBJ2-3	ASSLSRVAGGLRTDTQY
13	few	TRBV6-2/TRBV6-3	TRBJ2-2	ASSFTGGNTGELF
15	.	TRBV24-1	TRBJ2-2	ATSDSRGAGDTGELF
13	many	TRBV2	TRBJ2-1	ASSLRSNSYNEQF